This paragraph covers one T cell receptor (beta chain) sequence. What it recognizes is unknown. Treatment indicated: some 20 received Ad26.COV2.S at low or high dose, single or two shots; about 5 received placebo; per-sample allocation not given. The investigators took samples on day 63 after the first vaccine or placebo injection. The CDR3 has 15 amino acids. Trimming removed 6 bases at V and 2 bases at J, with 17 bases between. The V gene's germline CDR1 is LNHDA and CDR2 SQIVND (reference sequence). The record originates from a study of Ad26.COV2.S vaccination and SARS-CoV-2 variants. Study-level background: This donor came from the COV1001 trial of Ad26.COV2.S.

This table comes from immunoSEQ multiplex PCR, and its TCRdb copy is limited to in-frame clones, with some not included. In the table there are about 480,000 clones, around 85% of which are singletons. Study conclusions and caveats: Relative to placebo recipients, vaccine recipients exhibited elevated spike-specific TCR breadth. Possible underestimation of total T cell responses by the TCR breadth and depth analyses was noted. Breadth, reportedly substantial, characterized the spike-specific CD8+ and CD4+ T cell responses after vaccination.

Source: peripheral blood, taken in a trial of Ad26.COV2.S vaccine versus placebo. This chain joins TRBV19 and TRBJ2-7; TRBD2 might be the D (6 bases). The receptor's source is a person aged 18-65 years who received the Ad26.COV2.S COVID-19 vaccine or a placebo. The CDR3, as DNA: TGTGCCAGTAGCATTAGCGGTTTGTTAGCCTACGAGCAGTACTTC. Encoded protein: CASSISGLLAYEQYF. The complete variable domain, with remaining parts taken from reference TRBV19 and TRBJ2-7, reads DGGITQSPKYLFRKEGQNVTLSCEQNLNHDAMYWYRQDPGQGLRLIYYSQIVNDFQKGDIAEGYSVSREKKESFPLTVTSAQKNPTAFYLCASSISGLLAYEQYFGPGTRLTVT.